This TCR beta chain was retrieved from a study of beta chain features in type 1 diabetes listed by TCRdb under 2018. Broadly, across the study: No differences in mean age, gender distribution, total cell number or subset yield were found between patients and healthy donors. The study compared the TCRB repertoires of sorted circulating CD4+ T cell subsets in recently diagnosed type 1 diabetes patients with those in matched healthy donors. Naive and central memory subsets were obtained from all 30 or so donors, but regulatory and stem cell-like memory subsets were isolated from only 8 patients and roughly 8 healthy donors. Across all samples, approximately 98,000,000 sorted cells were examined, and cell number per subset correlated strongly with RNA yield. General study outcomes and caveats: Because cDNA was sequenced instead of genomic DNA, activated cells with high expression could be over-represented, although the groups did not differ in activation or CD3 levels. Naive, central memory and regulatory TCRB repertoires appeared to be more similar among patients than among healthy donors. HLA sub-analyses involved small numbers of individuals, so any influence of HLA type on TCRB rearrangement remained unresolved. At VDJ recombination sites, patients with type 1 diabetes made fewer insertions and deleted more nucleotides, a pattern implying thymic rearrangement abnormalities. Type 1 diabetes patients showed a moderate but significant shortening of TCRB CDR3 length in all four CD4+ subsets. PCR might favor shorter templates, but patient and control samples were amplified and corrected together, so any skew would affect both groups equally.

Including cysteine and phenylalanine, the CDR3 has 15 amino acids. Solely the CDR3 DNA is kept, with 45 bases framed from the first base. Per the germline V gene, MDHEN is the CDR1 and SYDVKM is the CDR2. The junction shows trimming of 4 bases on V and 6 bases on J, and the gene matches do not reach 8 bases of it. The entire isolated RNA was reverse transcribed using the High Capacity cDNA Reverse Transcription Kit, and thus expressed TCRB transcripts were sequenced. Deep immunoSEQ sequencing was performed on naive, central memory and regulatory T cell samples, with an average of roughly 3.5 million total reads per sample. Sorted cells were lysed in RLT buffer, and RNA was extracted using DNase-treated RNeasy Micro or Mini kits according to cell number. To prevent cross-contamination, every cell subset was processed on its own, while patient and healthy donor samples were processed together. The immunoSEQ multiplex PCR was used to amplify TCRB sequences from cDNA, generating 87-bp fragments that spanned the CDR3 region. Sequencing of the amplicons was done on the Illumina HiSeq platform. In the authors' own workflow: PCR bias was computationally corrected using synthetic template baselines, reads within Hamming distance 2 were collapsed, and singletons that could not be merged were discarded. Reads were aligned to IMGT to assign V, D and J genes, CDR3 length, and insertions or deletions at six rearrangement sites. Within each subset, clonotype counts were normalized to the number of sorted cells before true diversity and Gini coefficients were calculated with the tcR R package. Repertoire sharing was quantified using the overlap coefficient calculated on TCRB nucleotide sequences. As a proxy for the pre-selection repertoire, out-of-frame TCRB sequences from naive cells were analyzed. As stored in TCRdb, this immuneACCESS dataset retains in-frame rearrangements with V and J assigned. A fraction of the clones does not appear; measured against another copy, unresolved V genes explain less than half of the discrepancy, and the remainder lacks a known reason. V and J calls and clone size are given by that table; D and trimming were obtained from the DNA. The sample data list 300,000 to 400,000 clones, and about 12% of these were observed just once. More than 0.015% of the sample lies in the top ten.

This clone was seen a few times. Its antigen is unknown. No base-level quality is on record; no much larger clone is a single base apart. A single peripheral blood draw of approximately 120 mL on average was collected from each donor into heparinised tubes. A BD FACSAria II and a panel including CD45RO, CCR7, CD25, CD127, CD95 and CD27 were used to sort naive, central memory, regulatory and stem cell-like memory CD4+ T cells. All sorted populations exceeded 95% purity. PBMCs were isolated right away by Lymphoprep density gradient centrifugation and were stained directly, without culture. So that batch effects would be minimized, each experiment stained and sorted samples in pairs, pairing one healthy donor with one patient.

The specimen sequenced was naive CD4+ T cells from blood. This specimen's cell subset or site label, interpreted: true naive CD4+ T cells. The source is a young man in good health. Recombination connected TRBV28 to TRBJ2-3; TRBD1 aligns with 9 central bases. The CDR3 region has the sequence CASSSYRGRSDTQYF. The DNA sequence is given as TGTGCCAGCAGTTCTTACAGGGGGCGGTCGGATACGCAGTATTTT.